Following are 21 T cell receptor beta chains from one sample sequenced in a study of beta chain features in type 1 diabetes. Overall study findings and caveats: Shorter TCRB CDR3s, moderately but significantly so, marked every one of the four CD4+ subsets in Type 1 diabetes patients.

Their antigens remain unidentified. Of the isolated RNA, all was reverse transcribed, and so the sequenced material was expressed TCRB transcripts. Libraries were prepared by immunoSEQ multiplex PCR; TCRdb keeps only in-frame clonotypes and omits some of them. Of 280,000 or so clones listed, 14% to 15% are singletons. Sequencing input: naive CD4+ T cells from blood. These receptors originate from a man aged 18 to 29 with type 1 diabetes.

V and J are TRBV6-6 and TRBJ2-7; 9 nucleotides line up with TRBD1. This CDR3 has 14 residues. Per germline, CDR1 MNHNY and CDR2 SVGAGI (reference sequence). V was pared by 2 bases and J by 4 bases, with 3 bases of the junction left unmatched. The CDR3 sequence: CASSYGTGWYEQYF. In nucleotides, the CDR3 is TGTGCCAGCAGTTACGGGACAGGGTGGTACGAGCAGTACTTC.

The chain carries TRBV2 and TRBJ2-6; D is unclear. V lost 8 bases and J lost 1, with 9 bases in between. The CDR3 has 14 amino acids. Per the germline V gene, CDR1 is SNHLY and CDR2 is FYNNEI. CDR3 nucleotide sequence: TGTGCCAGCTCCTCTATGTCTGGGGCCAACGTCCTGACTTTC. This codes for CASSSMSGANVLTF.

The chain has TRBV19 and TRBJ2-1; D perhaps matches TRBD2 (5 bases). Trimming took off 8 bases at V and 9 bases at J, with 17 bases between the two ends. The CDR3 spans 13 residues. CDR1 is LNHDA, CDR2 SQIVND, per germline (reference sequence). The chain's CDR3 is CASRLKGVSEQFF. CDR3 in DNA: TGTGCCAGTCGATTGAAGGGAGTTAGTGAGCAGTTCTTC.

The J gene is TRBJ1-2, the V gene TRBV7-9, with a possible D match to TRBD1 (5 bases). The V gene's germline CDR1 is SEHNR and CDR2 FQNEAQ (reference sequence). CDR3 length: 16 amino acids. Trimming took 0 bases from V and 1 from J, leaving 12 bases between them. Here the CDR3 reads CASSLAGGRINYGYTF. Written as DNA, the CDR3 is TGTGCCAGCAGCTTAGCGGGGGGACGGATTAACTATGGCTACACCTTC.

The CDR3 bases are TGTGCCAGCAGCGGCGACAGTTGGAGTCCTGAAGCTTTCTTT. Residues: CASSGDSWSPEAFF. The chain links TRBV9 to TRBJ1-1; tentatively, D is TRBD1 (5 bases). The CDR3 totals 14 residues. In germline, CDR1 is SGDLS, CDR2 YYNGEE. V was cut by 3 bases and J by 6 bases, with 15 bases left in between.

This clone was seen a handful of times. The gene calls are TRBV28 and TRBJ2-3; 7 bases fit TRBD1. V gave up 2 bases and J gave up 4 bases; unmatched junction bases: 6. Germline assignment: CDR1 MDHEN and CDR2 SYDVKM. CDR3 size: 15 residues. The CDR3 protein is CASSLRQGVADTQYF. In DNA form, the CDR3 reads TGTGCCAGCAGTTTACGACAGGGAGTCGCAGATACGCAGTATTTT.

There are a few counts of this clone. V gene TRBV7-9 combines with J gene TRBJ2-1; 9 bases align to TRBD1. Germline-derived CDR1 and CDR2 are SEHNR and FQNEAQ (reference sequence). Trimming at V came to 1 base and at J to 14 bases, leaving 9 bases not matched to a gene. The CDR3 sequence is 14 residues long. CDR3 coding DNA: TGTGCCAGCAGCTTAGTGGGACAGGGCCGGGCCGAGTTCTTC. It yields the protein CASSLVGQGRAEFF.

This chain connects TRBV11-2 to TRBJ1-1, with D unresolved. Germline assignment: CDR1 SGHAT and CDR2 FQNNGV. The CDR3 consists of 14 residues. Trimming shortened V by 2 bases and J by 1 base, and 8 bases separated the two germline ends. CDR3 in amino acids: CASSLTTGNTEAFF. In DNA form, the CDR3 reads TGTGCCAGCAGCTTAACGACGGGGAACACTGAAGCTTTCTTT.

The gene calls are TRBV7-9 and TRBJ2-4; D is perhaps TRBD2 (7 bases). V was cut by 2 bases and J by 8 bases, with 16 bases left in between. The CDR3 loop spans 15 amino acids. Germline V gene data show CDR1 as SEHNR and CDR2 as FQNEAQ (reference sequence). The DNA of the CDR3 is TGTGCCAGCAGCTTAAAAGGGGGGGGCATGGACATTCAGTACTTC. It encodes CASSLKGGGMDIQYF.

This clone was counted between two and nine times. This chain connects TRBV27 to TRBJ2-7; 12 bases align to TRBD1. Trimming removed 3 bases from V and 6 bases from J; junction bases left unmatched: 6. CDR3 size: 15 residues. The germline V gene has CDR1 MNHEY and CDR2 SMNVEV (reference sequence). CDR3 bases: TGTGCCAGCAGTTTTCTCGGGACAGGGGGCTCCGAGCAGTACTTC. Its translation is CASSFLGTGGSEQYF.

The chain carries TRBV6-6 and TRBJ2-7; tentative D call: TRBD1 (6 bases). The germline V and J ends were trimmed by 5 bases and 1 base, with 15 bases remaining between them. Per the germline V gene, CDR1 is MNHNY and CDR2 is SVGAGI (reference sequence). CDR3 size: 15 residues. Here the CDR3 DNA reads TGTGCCAGCAGTGCAGGGGCCATAGGGTCCTACGAGCAGTACTTC. Translating gives CASSAGAIGSYEQYF.

CDR3: CASSTSGAGANVLTF. As DNA, the CDR3 is TGTGCCAGCAGCACAAGCGGTGCGGGGGCCAACGTCCTGACTTTC. V gene TRBV9 combines with J gene TRBJ2-6; TRBD2 might be the D (5 bases). The germline V and J ends were trimmed by 4 bases and 4 bases, with 12 bases remaining between them. CDR3 length: 15 amino acids. CDR1 is SGDLS and CDR2 is YYNGEE in the germline V gene.

The gene calls are TRBV20-1 and TRBJ2-1, with unresolved D. This CDR3 is 11 amino acids long. Germline CDR1 reads DFQATT; CDR2 reads SNEGSKA (reference sequence). Trimming took 7 bases from V and 3 from J, leaving 7 bases between them. This CDR3 reads CSGRSYNEQFF. Here the CDR3 DNA reads TGCAGTGGGCGGAGCTACAATGAGCAGTTCTTC.

The chain links TRBV5-1 to TRBJ1-2; the D gene is possibly TRBD1 (6 bases). This CDR3 comprises 13 residues. Looked up from germline, CDR1 is SGHRS and CDR2 is YFSETQ. V was trimmed by 7 bases and J by 4 bases, leaving 14 bases between them. CDR3 loop: CASRTGNLYGYTF. The CDR3 DNA is TGCGCCAGCCGAACAGGGAACCTCTATGGCTACACCTTC.

This clone was picked up a small number of times. J is TRBJ1-1 and V is TRBV5-1, with TRBD1 matching 8 bases. Germline loops: CDR1 SGHRS, CDR2 YFSETQ. With V trimmed by 4 bases and J by 6 bases, 14 bases remained unmatched. CDR3 length: 16 residues. CDR3 in amino acids: CASSEAGGLMMAEAFF. In nucleotides, the CDR3 is TGCGCCAGCAGCGAGGCAGGGGGCTTGATGATGGCTGAAGCTTTCTTT.

The chain links TRBV6-5 to TRBJ1-1; 9 positions match TRBD1. The CDR3 is 15 amino acids. CDR1 MNHEY and CDR2 SVGAGI come from the germline V gene. V shed 5 bases and J 1 base; nucleotides not matched to a gene: 5. CDR3: CASSILGQGNTEAFF. In DNA form, the CDR3 reads TGTGCCAGCAGTATATTGGGACAGGGGAACACTGAAGCTTTCTTT.

The chain has TRBV5-6 and TRBJ2-3; D might be TRBD2 (6 bases). CDR1 is SGHDT, CDR2 YYEEEE, per germline. CDR3 size: 15 residues. V was cut by 4 bases and J by 5 bases, with 17 bases left in between. The CDR3: CASSLAGSLRDTQYF. In DNA form, the CDR3 reads TGTGCCAGCAGCCTCGCGGGGAGTCTGAGAGATACGCAGTATTTT.

This clone was detected only a few times. The gene calls are TRBV9 and TRBJ2-5; D perhaps matches TRBD2 (5 bases). Trimming removed 2 bases from V and 5 bases from J, with 16 bases in between. The germline CDR1 and CDR2 sequences are SGDLS and YYNGEE. The CDR3 contains 15 residues. This chain's CDR3 is CASSVRQRPGETQYF. In DNA form, the CDR3 reads TGTGCCAGCAGCGTCAGGCAGCGGCCCGGGGAGACCCAGTACTTC. The complete variable domain, with remaining parts taken from reference TRBV9 and TRBJ2-5, reads DSGVTQTPKHLITATGQRVTLRCSPRSGDLSVYWYQQSLDQGLQFLIQYYNGEERAKGNILERFSAQQFPDLHSELNLSSLELGDSALYFCASSVRQRPGETQYFGPGTRLLVL.

Note on this clone: This CDR3 is also generated by other DNA sequences in the sample. The chain carries TRBV28 and TRBJ2-7; D is ambiguous. V was pared by 2 bases and J by 2 bases, with 7 bases between. The CDR3 runs 13 residues. Germline CDR1 and CDR2: MDHEN and SYDVKM. The CDR3 DNA sequence: TGTGCCAGCAGTTTAACTGCGACCTACGAGCAGTACTTC. Its translation is CASSLTATYEQYF.

The genes are TRBV20-1 and TRBJ1-2; D is ambiguous. The CDR3 spans 10 residues. V was clipped by 5 bases and J by 1 base, with 2 bases between them. Per germline, CDR1 DFQATT and CDR2 SNEGSKA (reference sequence). CDR3 region: CSALNYGYTF. CDR3 in DNA: TGCAGTGCTCTTAACTATGGCTACACCTTC.

The chain is built from TRBV30 and TRBJ1-3; a possible D gene is TRBD1 (5 bases). This CDR3 contains 15 residues. Trimming cost V 3 bases and J 5 bases, with 17 bases left between them. CDR1 and CDR2 (germline): GTSNPN, SVGIG (reference sequence). The DNA for the CDR3 is TGTGCCTGGAGCCCCCCCCAGGGAGGTCGAAACACCATATATTTT. Encoded protein: CAWSPPQGGRNTIYF.